This T cell receptor (beta chain) was found in a study of shared clonotypes between healthy human individuals. With V trimmed by 5 bases and J by 6 bases, 11 bases remained unmatched. This CDR3 has 15 amino acids. Germline assignment: CDR1 MDHEN and CDR2 SYDVKM. Study-wide results and limits: Having only a few donors restricted how much genetic and exposure-history diversity was captured.

When replicate PCRs were run on sorted subsets, they used about 220 ng DNA, some 29,000 T cell genomes. In the original workflow: Quality scores were absent from the junction-only immunoSEQ sequences, so filtering differed. The repertoire was sequenced with immunoSEQ multiplex PCR; TCRdb's copy has only in-frame clones and lacks some. The DNA was the basis for D and trimming; V, J and clone size are from that table. The sample records about 1 million clones, about 75% being singletons. Of note for this clone: The antigen remains unidentified.

The sequenced sample consisted of memory CD4+ T cells sorted from blood. The subset: CD45RA-negative fraction. The rearrangement links TRBV28 to TRBJ2-5; 8 bases are shared with TRBD1. The source of this sequence is a man between 18 and 35 years old in good health. The CDR3 loop is CASSRPGQVLKTQYF. For the CDR3, the DNA is TGTGCCAGCAGTCGACCGGGACAGGTGTTAAAGACCCAGTACTTC.